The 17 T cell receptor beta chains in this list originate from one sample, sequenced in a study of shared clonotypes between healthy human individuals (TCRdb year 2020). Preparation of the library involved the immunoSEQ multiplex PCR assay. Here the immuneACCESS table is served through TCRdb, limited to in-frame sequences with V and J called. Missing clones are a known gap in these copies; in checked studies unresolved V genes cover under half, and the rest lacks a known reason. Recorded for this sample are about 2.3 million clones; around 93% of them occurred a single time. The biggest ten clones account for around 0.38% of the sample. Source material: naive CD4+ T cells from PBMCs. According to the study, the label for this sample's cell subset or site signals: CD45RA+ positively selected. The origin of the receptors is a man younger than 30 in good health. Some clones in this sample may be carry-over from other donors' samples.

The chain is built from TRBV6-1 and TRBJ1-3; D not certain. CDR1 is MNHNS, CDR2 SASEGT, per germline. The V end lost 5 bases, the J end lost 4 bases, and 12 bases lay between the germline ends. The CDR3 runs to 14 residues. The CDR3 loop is CASSLRLQGNTIYF. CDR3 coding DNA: TGTGCCAGCAGTCTACGACTTCAAGGAAACACCATATATTTT.

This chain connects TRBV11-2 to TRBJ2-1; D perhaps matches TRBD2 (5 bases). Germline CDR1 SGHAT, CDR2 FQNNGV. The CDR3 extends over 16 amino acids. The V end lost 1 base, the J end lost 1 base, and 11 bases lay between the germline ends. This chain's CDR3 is CASSLGRAVSYNEQFF. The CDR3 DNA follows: TGTGCCAGCAGCTTAGGGCGGGCCGTTTCCTACAATGAGCAGTTCTTC.

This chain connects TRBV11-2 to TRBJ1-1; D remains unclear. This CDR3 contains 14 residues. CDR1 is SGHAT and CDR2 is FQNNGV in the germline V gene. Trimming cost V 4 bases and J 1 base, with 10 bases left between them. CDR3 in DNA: TGTGCCAGCAGCTCAGCGATGTGGAACACTGAAGCTTTCTTT. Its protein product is CASSSAMWNTEAFF.

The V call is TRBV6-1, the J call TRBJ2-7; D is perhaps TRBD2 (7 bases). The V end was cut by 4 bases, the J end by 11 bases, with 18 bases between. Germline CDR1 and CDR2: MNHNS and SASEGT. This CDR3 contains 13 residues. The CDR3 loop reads CASSGGGQSREYF. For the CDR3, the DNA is TGTGCCAGCAGTGGGGGGGGGCAAAGTCGGGAGTACTTC.

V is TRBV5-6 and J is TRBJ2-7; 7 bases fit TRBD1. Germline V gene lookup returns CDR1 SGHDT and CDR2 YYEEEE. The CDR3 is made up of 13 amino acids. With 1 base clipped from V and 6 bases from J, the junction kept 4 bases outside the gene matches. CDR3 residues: CASSLSGTAEQYF. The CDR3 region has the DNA TGTGCCAGCAGCTTGTCCGGGACAGCCGAGCAGTACTTC.

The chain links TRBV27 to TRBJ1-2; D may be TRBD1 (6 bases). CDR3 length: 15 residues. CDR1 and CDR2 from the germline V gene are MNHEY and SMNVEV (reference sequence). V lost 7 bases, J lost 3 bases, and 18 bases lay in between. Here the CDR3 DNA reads TGTGCCAGCACCCCCTTGGACAGATTAGACTATGGCTACACCTTC. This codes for CASTPLDRLDYGYTF.

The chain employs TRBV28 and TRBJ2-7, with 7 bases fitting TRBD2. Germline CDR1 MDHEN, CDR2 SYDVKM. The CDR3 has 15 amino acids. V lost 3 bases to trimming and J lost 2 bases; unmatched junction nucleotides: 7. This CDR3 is CASSLGGTVPYEQYF. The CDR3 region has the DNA TGTGCCAGCAGTTTGGGAGGGACCGTCCCCTACGAGCAGTACTTC.

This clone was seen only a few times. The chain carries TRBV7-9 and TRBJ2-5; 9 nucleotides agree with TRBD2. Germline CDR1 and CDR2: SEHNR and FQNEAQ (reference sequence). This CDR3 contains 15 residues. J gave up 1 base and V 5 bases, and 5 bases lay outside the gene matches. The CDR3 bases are TGTGCCAGCAGCCCAAGACTAGCGGTCCAAGAGACCCAGTACTTC. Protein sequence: CASSPRLAVQETQYF. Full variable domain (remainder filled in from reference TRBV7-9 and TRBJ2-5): DTGVSQNPRHKITKRGQNVTFRCDPISEHNRLYWYRQTLGQGPEFLTYFQNEAQLEKSRLLSDRFSAERPKGSFSTLEIQRTEQGDSAMYLCASSPRLAVQETQYFGPGTRLLVL.

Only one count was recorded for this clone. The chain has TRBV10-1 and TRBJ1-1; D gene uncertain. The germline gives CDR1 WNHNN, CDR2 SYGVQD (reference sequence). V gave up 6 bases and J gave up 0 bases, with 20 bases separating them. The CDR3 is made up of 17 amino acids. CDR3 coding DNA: TGCGCCAGCAGGGGAACCGAGATAATTGAGATGAACACTGAAGCTTTCTTT. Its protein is CASRGTEIIEMNTEAFF.

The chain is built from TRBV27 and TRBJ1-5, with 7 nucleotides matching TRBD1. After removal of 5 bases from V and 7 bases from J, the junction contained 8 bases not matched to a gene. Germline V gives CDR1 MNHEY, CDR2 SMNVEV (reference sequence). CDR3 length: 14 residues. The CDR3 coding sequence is TGTGCCAGCAGTCCGGGACAAGGGGGCCAGCCCCAGCATTTT. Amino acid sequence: CASSPGQGGQPQHF.

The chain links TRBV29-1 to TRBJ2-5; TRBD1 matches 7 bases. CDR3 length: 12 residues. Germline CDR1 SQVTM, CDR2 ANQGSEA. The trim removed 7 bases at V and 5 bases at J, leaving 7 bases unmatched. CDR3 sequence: CSASQGQETQYF. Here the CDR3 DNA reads TGCAGCGCTTCACAGGGGCAGGAGACCCAGTACTTC.

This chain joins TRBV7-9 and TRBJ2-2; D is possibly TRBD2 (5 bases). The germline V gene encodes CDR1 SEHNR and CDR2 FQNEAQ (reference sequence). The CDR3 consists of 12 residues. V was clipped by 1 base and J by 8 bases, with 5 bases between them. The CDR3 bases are TGTGCCAGCAGCTTAGGACTAGGGGAGCTGTTTTTT. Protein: CASSLGLGELFF.

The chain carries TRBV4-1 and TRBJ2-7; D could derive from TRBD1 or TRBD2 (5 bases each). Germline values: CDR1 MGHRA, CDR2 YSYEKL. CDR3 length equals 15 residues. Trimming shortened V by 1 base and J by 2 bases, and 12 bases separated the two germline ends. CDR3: CASSQGLRDPYEQYF. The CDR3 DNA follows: TGCGCCAGCAGCCAAGGACTCAGGGACCCCTACGAGCAGTACTTC.

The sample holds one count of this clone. The CDR3 spells CSVGQGSGNTIYF. Here the CDR3 DNA reads TGCAGCGTTGGACAGGGGTCTGGAAACACCATATATTTT. The V gene is TRBV29-1, the J gene TRBJ1-3; 8 nucleotides line up with TRBD1. The CDR3 loop spans 13 amino acids. The germline CDR1 and CDR2 sequences are SQVTM and ANQGSEA. V lost 4 bases to trimming and J lost 1 base; unmatched junction nucleotides: 0.

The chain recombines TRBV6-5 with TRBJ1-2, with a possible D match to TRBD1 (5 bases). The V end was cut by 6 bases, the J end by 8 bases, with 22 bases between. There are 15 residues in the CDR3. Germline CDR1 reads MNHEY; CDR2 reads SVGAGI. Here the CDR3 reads CASRNLAGDLGGYTF. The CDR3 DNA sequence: TGTGCCAGCAGAAACCTCGCCGGGGACCTTGGGGGCTACACCTTC.

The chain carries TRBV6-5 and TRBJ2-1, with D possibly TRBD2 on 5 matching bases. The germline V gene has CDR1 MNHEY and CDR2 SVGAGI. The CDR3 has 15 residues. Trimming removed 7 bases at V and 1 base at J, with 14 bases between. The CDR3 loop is CASTRGPGSYNEQFF. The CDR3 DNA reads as TGTGCCAGCACCAGAGGGCCGGGATCCTACAATGAGCAGTTCTTC.

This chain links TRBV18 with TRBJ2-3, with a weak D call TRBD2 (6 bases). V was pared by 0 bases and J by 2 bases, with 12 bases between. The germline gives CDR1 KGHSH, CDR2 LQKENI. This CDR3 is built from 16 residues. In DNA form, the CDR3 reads TGTGCCAGCTCACCACCGGAAGCGGGCCTCACAGATACGCAGTATTTT. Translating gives CASSPPEAGLTDTQYF.